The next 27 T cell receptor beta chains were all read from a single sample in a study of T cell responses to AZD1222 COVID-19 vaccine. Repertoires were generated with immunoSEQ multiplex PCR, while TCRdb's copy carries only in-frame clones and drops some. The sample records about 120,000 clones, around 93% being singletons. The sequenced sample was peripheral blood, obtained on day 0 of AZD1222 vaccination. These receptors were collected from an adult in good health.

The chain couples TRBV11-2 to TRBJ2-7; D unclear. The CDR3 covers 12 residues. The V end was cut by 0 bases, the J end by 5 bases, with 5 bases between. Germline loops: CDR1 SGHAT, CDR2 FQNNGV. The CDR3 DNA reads TGTGCCAGCAGCTTAGATCTCCACGAGCAGTACTTC. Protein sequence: CASSLDLHEQYF.

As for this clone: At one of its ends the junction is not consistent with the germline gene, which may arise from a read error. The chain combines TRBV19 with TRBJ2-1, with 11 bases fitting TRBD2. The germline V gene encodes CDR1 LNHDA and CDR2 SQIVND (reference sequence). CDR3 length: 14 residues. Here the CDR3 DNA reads TGTGCCAGTAGGATAGCGGGGGGGAAGAATGAGCAGTTCTTC. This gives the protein CASRIAGGKNEQFF.

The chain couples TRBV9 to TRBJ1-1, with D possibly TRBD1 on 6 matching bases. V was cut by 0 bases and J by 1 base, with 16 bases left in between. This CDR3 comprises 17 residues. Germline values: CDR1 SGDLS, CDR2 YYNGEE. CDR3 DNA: TGTGCCAGCAGCGTAGTCACGGAGGGGGTGGGGAACACTGAAGCTTTCTTT. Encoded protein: CASSVVTEGVGNTEAFF.

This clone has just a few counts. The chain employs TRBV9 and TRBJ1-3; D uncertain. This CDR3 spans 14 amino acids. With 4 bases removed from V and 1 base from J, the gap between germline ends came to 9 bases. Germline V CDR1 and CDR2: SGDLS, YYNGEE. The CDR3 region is CASSTGISGNTIYF. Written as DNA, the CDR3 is TGTGCCAGCAGCACTGGGATTTCTGGAAACACCATATATTTT.

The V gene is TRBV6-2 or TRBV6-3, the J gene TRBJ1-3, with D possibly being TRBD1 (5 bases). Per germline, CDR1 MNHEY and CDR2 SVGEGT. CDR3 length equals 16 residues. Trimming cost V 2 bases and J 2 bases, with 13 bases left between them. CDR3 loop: CASSYRRVDTGNTIYF. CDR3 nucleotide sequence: TGTGCCAGCAGTTACCGGAGGGTGGACACTGGAAACACCATATATTTT.

For the CDR3, the DNA is TGTGCCAGCAGCTCTCGATCGGGGGACACTGAAGCTTTCTTT. Its translation: CASSSRSGDTEAFF. The chain recombines TRBV7-2 with TRBJ1-1, with TRBD1 as a possible D gene (5 bases). Germline lookup yields CDR1 SGHTA and CDR2 FQGNSA. Between the trimmed V and J ends, which lost 4 bases and 3 bases, there was a span of 12 bases. CDR3 size: 14 residues.

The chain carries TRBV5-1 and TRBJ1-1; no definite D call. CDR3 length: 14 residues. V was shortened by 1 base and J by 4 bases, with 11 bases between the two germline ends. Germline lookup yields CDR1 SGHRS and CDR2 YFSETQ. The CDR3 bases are TGCGCCAGCAGCTTGTTCCCGGACGTCACTGAAGCTTTCTTT. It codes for CASSLFPDVTEAFF.

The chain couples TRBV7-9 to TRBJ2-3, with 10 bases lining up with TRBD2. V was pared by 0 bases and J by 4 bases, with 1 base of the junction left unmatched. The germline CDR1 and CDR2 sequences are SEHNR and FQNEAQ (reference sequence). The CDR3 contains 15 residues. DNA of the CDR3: TGTGCCAGCAGCTTAGCTAGCGGGGGGTCAGATACGCAGTATTTT. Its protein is CASSLASGGSDTQYF.

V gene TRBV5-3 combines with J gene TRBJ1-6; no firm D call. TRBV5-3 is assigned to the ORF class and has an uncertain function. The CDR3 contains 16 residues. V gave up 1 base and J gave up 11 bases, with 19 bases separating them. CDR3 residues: CARSLWTFLSNPPLHF. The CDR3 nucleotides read TGTGCCAGAAGCTTGTGGACGTTCCTCTCCAATCCACCCCTCCACTTT.

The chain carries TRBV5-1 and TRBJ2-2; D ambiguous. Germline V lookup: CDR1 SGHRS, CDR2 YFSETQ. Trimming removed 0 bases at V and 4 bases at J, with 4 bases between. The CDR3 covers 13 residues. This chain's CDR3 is CASSLAFTGELFF. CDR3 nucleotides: TGCGCCAGCAGCTTGGCCTTCACCGGGGAGCTGTTTTTT. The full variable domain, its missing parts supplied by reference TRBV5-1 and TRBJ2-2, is KAGVTQTPRYLIKTRGQQVTLSCSPISGHRSVSWYQQTPGQGLQFLFEYFSETQRNKGNFPGRFSGRQFSNSRSEMNVSTLELGDSALYLCASSLAFTGELFFGEGSRLTVL.

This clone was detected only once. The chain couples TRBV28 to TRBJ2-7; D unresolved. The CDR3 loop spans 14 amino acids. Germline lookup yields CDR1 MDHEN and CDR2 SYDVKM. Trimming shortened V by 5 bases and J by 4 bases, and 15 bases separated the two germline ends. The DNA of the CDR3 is TGTGCCAGCAGTATACCAAGTCAAGTTTACGAGCAGTACTTC. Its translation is CASSIPSQVYEQYF.

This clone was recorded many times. The CDR3 coding sequence is TGTGCCAGTAGACAGGGGATGATGAACACTGAAGCTTTCTTT. Amino acid sequence: CASRQGMMNTEAFF. The chain has TRBV19 and TRBJ1-1, with 7 bases fitting TRBD1. The CDR3 has 14 residues. Germline values: CDR1 LNHDA, CDR2 SQIVND (reference sequence). V shed 6 bases and J 0 bases; nucleotides not matched to a gene: 4.

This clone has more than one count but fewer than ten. The CDR3 protein is CASSEGLAASYEQYF. CDR3 bases: TGTGCCAGCAGCGAGGGACTAGCGGCCTCCTACGAGCAGTACTTC. The genes are TRBV9 and TRBJ2-7; 11 nucleotides line up with TRBD2. V trimming: 3 bases; J trimming: 0 bases; junction bases outside the gene matches: 2. The germline V gene encodes CDR1 SGDLS and CDR2 YYNGEE. CDR3 length: 15 amino acids.

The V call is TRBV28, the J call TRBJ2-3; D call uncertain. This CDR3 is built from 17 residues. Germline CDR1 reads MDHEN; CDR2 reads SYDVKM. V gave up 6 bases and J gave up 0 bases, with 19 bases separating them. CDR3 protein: CASSTFRKDLSTDTQYF. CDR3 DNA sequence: TGTGCCAGCAGCACGTTTAGGAAGGATTTGAGCACAGATACGCAGTATTTT.

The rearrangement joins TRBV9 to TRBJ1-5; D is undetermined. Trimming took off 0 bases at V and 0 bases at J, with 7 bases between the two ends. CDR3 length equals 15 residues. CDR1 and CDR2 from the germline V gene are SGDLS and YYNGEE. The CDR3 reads CASSVGHHSNQPQHF. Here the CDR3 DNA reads TGTGCCAGCAGCGTAGGACACCATAGCAATCAGCCCCAGCATTTT.

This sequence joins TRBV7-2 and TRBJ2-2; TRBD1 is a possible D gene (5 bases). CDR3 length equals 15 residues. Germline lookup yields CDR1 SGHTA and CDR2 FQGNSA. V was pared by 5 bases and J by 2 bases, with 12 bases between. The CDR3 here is CASSTDTSNTGELFF. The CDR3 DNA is TGTGCCAGCAGCACGGACACCTCCAACACCGGGGAGCTGTTTTTT.

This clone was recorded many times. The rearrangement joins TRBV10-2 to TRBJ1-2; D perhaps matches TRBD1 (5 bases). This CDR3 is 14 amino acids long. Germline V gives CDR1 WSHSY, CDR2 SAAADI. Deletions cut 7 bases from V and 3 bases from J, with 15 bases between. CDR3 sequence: CASKGAGSDYGYTF. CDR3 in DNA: TGCGCCAGCAAAGGCGCAGGGTCGGACTATGGCTACACCTTC.

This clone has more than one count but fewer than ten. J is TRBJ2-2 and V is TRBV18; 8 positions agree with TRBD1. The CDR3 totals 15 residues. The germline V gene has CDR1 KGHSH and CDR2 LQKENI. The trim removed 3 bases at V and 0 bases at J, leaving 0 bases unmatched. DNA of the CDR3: TGTGCCAGCTCACCGGGACAGGCGAACACCGGGGAGCTGTTTTTT. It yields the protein CASSPGQANTGELFF. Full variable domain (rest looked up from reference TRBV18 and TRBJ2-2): NAGVMQNPRHLVRRRGQEARLRCSPMKGHSHVYWYRQLPEEGLKFMVYLQKENIIDESGMPKERFSAEFPKEGPSILRIQQVVRGDSAAYFCASSPGQANTGELFFGEGSRLTVL.

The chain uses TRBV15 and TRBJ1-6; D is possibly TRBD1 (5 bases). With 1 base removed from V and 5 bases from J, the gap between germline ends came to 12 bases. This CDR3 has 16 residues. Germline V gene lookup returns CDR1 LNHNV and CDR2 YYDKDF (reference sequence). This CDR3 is CATSRGWVTDNSPLHF. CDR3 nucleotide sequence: TGTGCCACCAGCAGAGGGTGGGTGACAGATAATTCACCCCTCCACTTT.

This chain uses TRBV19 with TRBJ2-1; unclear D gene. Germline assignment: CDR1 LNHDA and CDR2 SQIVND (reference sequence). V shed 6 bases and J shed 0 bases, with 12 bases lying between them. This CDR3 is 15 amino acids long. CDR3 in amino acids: CASRALGSSYNEQFF. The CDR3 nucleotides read TGTGCCAGTAGGGCATTGGGGTCCTCCTACAATGAGCAGTTCTTC.

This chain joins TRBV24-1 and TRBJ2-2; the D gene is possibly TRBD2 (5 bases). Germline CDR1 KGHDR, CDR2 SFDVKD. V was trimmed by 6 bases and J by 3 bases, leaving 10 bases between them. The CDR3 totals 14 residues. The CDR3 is CATSPGIYTGELFF. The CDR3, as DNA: TGTGCCACCAGTCCGGGGATATACACCGGGGAGCTGTTTTTT.

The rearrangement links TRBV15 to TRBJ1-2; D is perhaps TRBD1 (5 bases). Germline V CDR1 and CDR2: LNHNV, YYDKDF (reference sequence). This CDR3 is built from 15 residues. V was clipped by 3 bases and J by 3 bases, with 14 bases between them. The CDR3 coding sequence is TGTGCCACCAGCAGTGAAGACCAGGGTTACTATGGCTACACCTTC. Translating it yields CATSSEDQGYYGYTF.

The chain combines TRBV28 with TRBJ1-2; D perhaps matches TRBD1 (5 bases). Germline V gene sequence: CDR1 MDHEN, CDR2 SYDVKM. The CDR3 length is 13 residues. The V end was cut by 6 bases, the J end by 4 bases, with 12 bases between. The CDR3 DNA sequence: TGTGCCAGCAGCCTAGGGGCTGGCTATGGCTACACCTTC. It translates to CASSLGAGYGYTF.

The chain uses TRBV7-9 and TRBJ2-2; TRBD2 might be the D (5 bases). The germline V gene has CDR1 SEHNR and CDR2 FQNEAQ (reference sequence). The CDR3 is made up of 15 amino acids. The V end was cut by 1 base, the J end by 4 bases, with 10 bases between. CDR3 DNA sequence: TGTGCCAGCAGCTTAGACGGAGGCGGCACCGGGGAGCTGTTTTTT. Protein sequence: CASSLDGGGTGELFF.

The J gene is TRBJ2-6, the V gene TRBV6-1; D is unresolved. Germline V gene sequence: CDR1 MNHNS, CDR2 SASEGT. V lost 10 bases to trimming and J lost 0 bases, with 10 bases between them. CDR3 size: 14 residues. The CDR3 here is CATYFDSGANVLTF. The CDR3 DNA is TGTGCCACCTACTTTGACTCTGGGGCCAACGTCCTGACTTTC.

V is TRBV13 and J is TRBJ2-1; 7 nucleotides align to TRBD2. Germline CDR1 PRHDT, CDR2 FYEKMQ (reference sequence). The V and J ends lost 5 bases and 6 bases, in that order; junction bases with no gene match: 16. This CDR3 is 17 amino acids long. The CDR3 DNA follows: TGTGCCAGCAGCGTACTCGTCCGGGAGGTGCTCTCCAATGAGCAGTTCTTC. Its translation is CASSVLVREVLSNEQFF.

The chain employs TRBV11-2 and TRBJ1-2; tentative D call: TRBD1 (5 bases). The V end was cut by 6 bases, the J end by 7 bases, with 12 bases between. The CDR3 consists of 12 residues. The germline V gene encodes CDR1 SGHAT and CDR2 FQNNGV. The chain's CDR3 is CASSQAGFGYTF. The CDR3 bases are TGTGCCAGCAGTCAAGCAGGGTTTGGCTACACCTTC.